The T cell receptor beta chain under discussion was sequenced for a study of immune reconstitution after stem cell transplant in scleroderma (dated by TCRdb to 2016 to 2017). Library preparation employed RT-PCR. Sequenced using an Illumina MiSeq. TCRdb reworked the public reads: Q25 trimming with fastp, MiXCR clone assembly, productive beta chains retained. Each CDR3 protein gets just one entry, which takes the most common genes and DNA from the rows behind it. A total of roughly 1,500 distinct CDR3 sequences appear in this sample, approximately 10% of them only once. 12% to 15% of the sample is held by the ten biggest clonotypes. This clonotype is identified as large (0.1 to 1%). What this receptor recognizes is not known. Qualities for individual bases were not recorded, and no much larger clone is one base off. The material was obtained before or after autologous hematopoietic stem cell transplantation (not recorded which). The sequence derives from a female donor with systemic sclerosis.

The CDR3 is CSARTSGGYNEQFF. The nucleotides read TGCAGTGCTAGGACTAGCGGGGGATACAATGAGCAGTTCTTC. The chain was built from TRBV20-1 and TRBJ2-1; 12 central bases correspond to TRBD2. At the junction V is shortened by 3 bases and J by 4 bases; bases outside the gene matches: 1. Via the germline V gene (reference sequence), CDR1 is DFQATT and CDR2 SNEGSKA. Taken from cysteine to phenylalanine, the CDR3 has 14 residues. Only CDR3 DNA is held: 42 bases, read in frame from base 1.